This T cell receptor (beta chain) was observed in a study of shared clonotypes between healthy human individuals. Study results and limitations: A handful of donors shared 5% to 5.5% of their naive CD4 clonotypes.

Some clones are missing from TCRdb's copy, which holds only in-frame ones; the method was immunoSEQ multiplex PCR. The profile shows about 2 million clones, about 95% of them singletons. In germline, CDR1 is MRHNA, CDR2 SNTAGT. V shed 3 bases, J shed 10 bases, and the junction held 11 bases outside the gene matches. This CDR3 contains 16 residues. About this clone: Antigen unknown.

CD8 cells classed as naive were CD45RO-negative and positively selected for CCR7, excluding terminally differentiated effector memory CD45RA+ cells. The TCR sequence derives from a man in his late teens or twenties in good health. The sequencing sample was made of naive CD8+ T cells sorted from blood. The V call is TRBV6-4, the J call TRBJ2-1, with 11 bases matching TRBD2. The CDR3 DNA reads TGTGCCAGCAGTGATTTAGGACTAGCGGGTTCGGGGGAGCAGTTCTTC. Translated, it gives CASSDLGLAGSGEQFF.